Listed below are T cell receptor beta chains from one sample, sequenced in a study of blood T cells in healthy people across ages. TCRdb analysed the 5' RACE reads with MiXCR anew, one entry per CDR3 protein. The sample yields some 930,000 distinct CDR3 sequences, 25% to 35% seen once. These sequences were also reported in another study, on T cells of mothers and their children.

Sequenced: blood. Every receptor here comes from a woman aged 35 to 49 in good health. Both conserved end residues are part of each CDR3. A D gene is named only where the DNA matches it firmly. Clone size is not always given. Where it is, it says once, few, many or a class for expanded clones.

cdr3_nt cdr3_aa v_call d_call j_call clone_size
TGTGCCAGCAGCCTCGAAAGCTCTGGGGCCAACGTCCTGACTTTC CASSLESSGANVLTF TRBV6-4 - TRBJ2-6 many
TGTGCCAGCAGCCATAGACTAGCGGGGGGCTCCACAGATACGCAGTATTTT CASSHRLAGGSTDTQYF TRBV4-2 TRBD2 TRBJ2-3 -
TGTGCCAGCAGCTCGAGGGGGAATCCTAATGAAAAACTGTTTTTT CASSSRGNPNEKLFF TRBV7-9 - TRBJ1-4 few
TGCAGGCTGCTAGGAGATAGCTTGGATACGCAGTATTTT CRLLGDSLDTQYF TRBV20-1 - TRBJ2-3 many
TGCAGTGCCTTACAAGATCCAAATCAGCCCCAGCATTTT CSALQDPNQPQHF TRBV20-1 - TRBJ1-5 few
TGTGCCAGCAGCTTAGCGACCAGGCAAGAGACCCAGTACTTC CASSLATRQETQYF TRBV7-8 - TRBJ2-5 many
TGCAGTGTTGACAGCTCGTTAAGCTATGGCTACACCTTC CSVDSSLSYGYTF TRBV20-1 - TRBJ1-2 -
TGTGCCAGCTCACCTTACCTTGGGGAGACCCAGTACTTC CASSPYLGETQYF TRBV18 - TRBJ2-5 -
TGTGCCACCACTAACTCCCTGAGCTACACCTTC CATTNSLSYTF TRBV6-6 - TRBJ1-2 many
TGTGCCAGCAGCGCACGTGAGGGGTACGAGCAGTACTTC CASSAREGYEQYF TRBV3-1 - TRBJ2-7 -
TGTGCCAGCAGCCAACAACCCGGGACGGAAAAAAACATTCAGTACTTC CASSQQPGTEKNIQYF TRBV7-8 - TRBJ2-4 -
TGCAGTGCTAGAGATGGGGACAGCAATAATCAGCCCCAGCATTTT CSARDGDSNNQPQHF TRBV20-1 TRBD1 TRBJ1-5 -
TGTGCCACCAGTGATTTCGGGGGCAATGAGCAGTACTTC CATSDFGGNEQYF TRBV24-1 - TRBJ2-5 -
TGTGCCAGCAGCACTGCCGTCACAGATACGCAGTATTTT CASSTAVTDTQYF TRBV9 - TRBJ2-3 few
TGTGCCAGCAGCCCCTCCCGGGGGCCTGAAGCTTTCTTT CASSPSRGPEAFF TRBV7-2 - TRBJ1-1 -
TGCGCCAGCAGCCAAGATTATCGCAGGAACCAGCCCCAGCATTTT CASSQDYRRNQPQHF TRBV4-1 - TRBJ1-5 once
TGCAGTGCTTGGTCAAGCTCCTATAATTCACCCCTCCACTTT CSAWSSSYNSPLHF TRBV20-1 - TRBJ1-6 many
TGTGCCAGCAGCCCAGGGAGCGGGATAACTAGCACAGATACGCAGTATTTT CASSPGSGITSTDTQYF TRBV7-3 TRBD2 TRBJ2-3 many
TGTGCCAGCAGCGAAGACGGGGCAGAGGGCTACACCTTC CASSEDGAEGYTF TRBV7-9 - TRBJ1-2 few
TGTGCCAGCAGACCCCCGGGCGGGGGGTTCAATGAGCAGTTCTTC CASRPPGGGFNEQFF TRBV28 TRBD2 TRBJ2-1 -
TGTGCCAGCAGCTTAAGTCTAGCGGGGGCCAGCAATGAGCAGGACTTC CASSLSLAGASNEQDF TRBV7-3 TRBD2 TRBJ2-1 -
TGTGCCAGCAGCCAAGCAACTAGCGGGGGGGCAGCTGAGCAGTTCTTC CASSQATSGGAAEQFF TRBV3-1 TRBD2 TRBJ2-1 -
TGCAGTGCTAGAGAGACAGCACCCTTCACAGATACGCAGTATTTT CSARETAPFTDTQYF TRBV20-1 - TRBJ2-3 many
TGTGCCAGCAGCTTCCCGGGACAGACCTACGAGCAGTACTTC CASSFPGQTYEQYF TRBV7-2 TRBD1 TRBJ2-7 many
TGTGCCATCAGTGACGAACTGACCCGATACGAGGAAGAGACCCAGTACTTC CAISDELTRYEEETQYF TRBV10-3 - TRBJ2-5 many
TGCAGTGCTCGGAAGCGGTCCTACAATGAGCAGTTCTTC CSARKRSYNEQFF TRBV20-1 - TRBJ2-1 -
TGCAGCGTTGACACAGGGCCTGAAGCTTTCTTT CSVDTGPEAFF TRBV29-1 - TRBJ1-1 -
TGTGCCACCAGTGATGGCACATTAGTCCAGTATTTT CATSDGTLVQYF TRBV24-1 - TRBJ2-3 few
TGTGCCAGCAGCTTAGCGGGGTGGACTGAAGCTTTCTTT CASSLAGWTEAFF TRBV7-9 - TRBJ1-1 -